The 22 T cell receptor beta chains given below trace back to one sample, sequenced in a study of blood T cell repertoires in COVID-19. Sequenced by immunoSEQ multiplex PCR; TCRdb stores in-frame clones only, minus some. The profile shows roughly 86,000 clones, 85% of them singletons. The source material was peripheral blood. The receptors shown here come from a man over 45 with acute or convalescent COVID-19.

The rearrangement links TRBV5-1 to TRBJ2-3; TRBD2 matches at 11 bases. Per germline, CDR1 SGHRS and CDR2 YFSETQ. Trimming at V came to 4 bases and at J to 1 base, leaving 5 bases not matched to a gene. This CDR3 spans 16 amino acids. CDR3 sequence: CASSTGTSGGTDTQYF. The CDR3, as DNA: TGCGCCAGCAGCACCGGGACTAGCGGAGGCACAGATACGCAGTATTTT.

The chain uses TRBV6-5 and TRBJ1-2, with 7 bases that match TRBD1. The CDR3 spans 16 residues. Trimming cost V 4 bases and J 8 bases; bases outside gene matches: 16. Germline V CDR1 and CDR2: MNHEY, SVGAGI. The CDR3, as DNA: TGTGCCAGCAGTTTACGCCAATCGGGACAGTCGGTAGGCTACACCTTC. It yields the protein CASSLRQSGQSVGYTF.

The chain has TRBV6-5 and TRBJ2-2, with a tentative D call TRBD2 (5 bases). Trimming removed 4 bases at V and 0 bases at J, with 9 bases between. This CDR3 region has 15 residues. CDR1 is MNHEY, CDR2 SVGAGI, per germline. Here the CDR3 DNA reads TGTGCCAGCAGTTCCCCGCGGGCGAACACCGGGGAGCTGTTTTTT. Residues: CASSSPRANTGELFF.

This chain joins TRBV6-5 and TRBJ2-3; 8 bases are a match to TRBD2. The V gene end was trimmed by 7 bases and the J gene end by 0 bases; junction bases not matched to a gene: 6. The germline CDR1 and CDR2 sequences are MNHEY and SVGAGI. This CDR3 contains 15 residues. In nucleotides, the CDR3 is TGTGCCAGCAAGCGGGCGGGAGGTAGCACAGATACGCAGTATTTT. Amino acid sequence: CASKRAGGSTDTQYF.

This sequence joins TRBV9 and TRBJ2-5; D remains unclear. CDR1 is SGDLS, CDR2 YYNGEE, per germline. This CDR3 comprises 14 residues. V lost 0 bases and J lost 0, with 6 bases in between. The CDR3 here is CASSVGSYQETQYF. The CDR3 DNA reads TGTGCCAGCAGCGTAGGCAGTTACCAAGAGACCCAGTACTTC.

This chain connects TRBV28 to TRBJ1-5, with 11 bases that match TRBD1. CDR3 size: 18 residues. Per the germline V gene, CDR1 is MDHEN and CDR2 is SYDVKM. After removal of 4 bases from V and 3 bases from J, the junction contained 11 bases not matched to a gene. CDR3 sequence reads: CASSSWDRGLYNNQPQHF. In DNA form, the CDR3 reads TGTGCCAGCAGTTCCTGGGACAGGGGGTTGTATAACAATCAGCCCCAGCATTTT.

The V call is TRBV3-1 (or the pseudogene TRBV3-2), the J call TRBJ2-7; 9 bases align to TRBD1. The CDR3 sequence is 15 residues long. In germline, CDR1 is LGHDT, CDR2 YNNKEL (reference sequence). With V trimmed by 3 bases and J by 3 bases, 6 bases remained unmatched. The CDR3 DNA follows: TGTGCCAGCAGCCAGGGGACAGGGTCCAACTACGAGCAGTACTTC. Translating gives CASSQGTGSNYEQYF.

The chain uses TRBV12-3 or TRBV12-4 and TRBJ1-2, with TRBD1 matching 7 bases. V dropped 10 bases and J dropped 7; count of bases not matched to a gene: 9. This CDR3 has 12 amino acids. The CDR3 DNA sequence: TGTGCCATCATGACAGGGCGGGGTGGCTACACCTTC. Translated, it gives CAIMTGRGGYTF.

The chain employs TRBV30 and TRBJ1-2; the D gene is possibly TRBD1 (5 bases). The CDR3 spans 14 residues. Germline V CDR1 and CDR2: GTSNPN, SVGIG (reference sequence). V lost 5 bases to trimming and J lost 6 bases, with 19 bases between them. The CDR3 DNA reads TGTGCCTGGGGAAGAAGCGGGGGATTGGATGGCTACACCTTC. It encodes CAWGRSGGLDGYTF. Using reference TRBV30 and TRBJ1-2 for the parts outside the CDR3, the full variable domain is SQTIHQWPATLVQPVGSPLSLECTVEGTSNPNLYWYRQAAGRGLQLLFYSVGIGQISSEVPQNLSASRPQDRQFILSSKKLLLSDSGFYLCAWGRSGGLDGYTFGSGTRLTVV.

The chain uses TRBV28 and TRBJ2-7, with 12 bases lining up with TRBD2. The CDR3 extends over 17 amino acids. Germline CDR1 is MDHEN and CDR2 is SYDVKM. Unmatched junction bases numbered 9, after V lost 4 bases and J lost 2 bases. This CDR3 is CASSSTTSGGSPYEQYF. The DNA for the CDR3 is TGTGCCAGCAGTTCAACGACTAGCGGGGGATCCCCCTACGAGCAGTACTTC.

This chain links TRBV5-1 with TRBJ1-1; no reliable D call. The CDR3 has 11 amino acids. CDR1 SGHRS and CDR2 YFSETQ come from the germline V gene. V was trimmed by 7 bases and J by 3 bases, leaving 7 bases between them. CDR3 sequence: CASRAYTEAFF. The CDR3 nucleotides are TGCGCCAGCCGAGCGTACACTGAAGCTTTCTTT.

As regards this clone: One junction end disagrees with the germline gene, perhaps due to a read error. This chain links TRBV24-1 with TRBJ1-3, with TRBD1 matching 8 bases. The CDR3 runs to 15 residues. The germline CDR1 and CDR2 sequences are KGHDR and SFDVKD. CDR3 bases: TGTGCCACCAGTAATTTGACAGGGGTGGGAAACACCATATATTTT. Its protein product is CATSNLTGVGNTIYF.

The chain has TRBV14 and TRBJ2-1; 10 nucleotides line up with TRBD2. Germline-derived CDR1 and CDR2 are SGHDN and FVKESK. V trimming: 0 bases; J trimming: 9 bases; junction bases outside the gene matches: 5. This CDR3 comprises 15 residues. For the CDR3, the DNA is TGTGCCAGCAGCCAAGATTGGCCTAGCGGGAGTGAGCAGTTCTTC. Translation: CASSQDWPSGSEQFF.

The count of this clone is one. The rearrangement joins TRBV5-1 to TRBJ2-3; possible D gene TRBD2, 6 bases. Trimming pared 0 bases from V and 1 base from J, leaving 9 bases between. Germline loops: CDR1 SGHRS, CDR2 YFSETQ. CDR3 length: 15 residues. The CDR3 is CASSLVPGGTDTQYF. CDR3 nucleotide sequence: TGCGCCAGCAGCTTGGTACCGGGGGGCACAGATACGCAGTATTTT.

This clone was picked up a small number of times. This rearrangement joins TRBV5-1 to TRBJ2-7; weak D call: TRBD2 (6 bases). CDR3 length equals 15 residues. The V end lost 1 base, the J end lost 7 bases, and 18 bases lay between the germline ends. Germline-derived CDR1 and CDR2 are SGHRS and YFSETQ. The CDR3, as DNA: TGCGCCAGCAGCTTGCTCCGGCAGGGAGGAGGAGAGCAGTACTTC. This gives the protein CASSLLRQGGGEQYF.

This clone was seen more than once but under ten times. The chain has TRBV7-2 and TRBJ2-7; 8 nucleotides line up with TRBD2. Germline V CDR1 and CDR2: SGHTA, FQGNSA. CDR3 length: 15 residues. Unmatched junction bases numbered 5, after V lost 1 base and J lost 3 bases. The CDR3 coding sequence is TGTGCCAGCAGCTTAGACGGGACTAGTAGCTACGAGCAGTACTTC. It specifies CASSLDGTSSYEQYF.

This sequence joins TRBV6-6 and TRBJ1-5, with D possibly TRBD1 on 5 matching bases. Germline V lookup: CDR1 MNHNY, CDR2 SVGAGI (reference sequence). V lost 8 bases and J 7 bases, leaving 21 bases between the germline ends. This CDR3 region has 15 residues. CDR3 region: CASRTPGDLGQPQHF. In nucleotides, the CDR3 is TGTGCCAGCCGAACCCCGGGGGATCTAGGGCAGCCCCAGCATTTT.

This clone occurred once. This chain links TRBV3-1 (or the pseudogene TRBV3-2) with TRBJ2-1; D might be TRBD2 (6 bases). V lost 0 bases to trimming and J lost 4 bases, with 13 bases between them. This CDR3 comprises 16 residues. Germline lookup yields CDR1 LGHDT and CDR2 YNNKEL (reference sequence). As DNA, the CDR3 is TGTGCCAGCAGCCAAGATGTCGCGGGGTCGTACAATGAGCAGTTCTTC. Protein product: CASSQDVAGSYNEQFF.

This chain uses TRBV25-1 with TRBJ2-1; D may be TRBD1 (5 bases). Germline CDR1 and CDR2: MGHDK and SYGVNS. Trimming shortened V by 10 bases and J by 0 bases, and 16 bases separated the two germline ends. The length of the CDR3 is 15 residues. CDR3 protein: CAIEPQGPSYNEQFF. The CDR3 DNA is TGTGCCATCGAACCTCAGGGTCCCTCCTACAATGAGCAGTTCTTC.

Only one count was recorded for this clone. The chain couples TRBV5-4 to TRBJ1-2; D might be TRBD1 (6 bases). V was cut by 5 bases and J by 3 bases, with 14 bases left in between. The CDR3 length is 14 residues. The germline CDR1 and CDR2 sequences are SGHNT and YYREEE (reference sequence). The CDR3 bases are TGTGCCAGCAGTCGGGACACGGTAGACTATGGCTACACCTTC. Translating it yields CASSRDTVDYGYTF.

V and J are TRBV19 and TRBJ1-2, with D perhaps TRBD1 (6 bases). Per the germline V gene, CDR1 is LNHDA and CDR2 is SQIVND (reference sequence). V was trimmed by 9 bases and J by 4 bases, leaving 24 bases between them. The CDR3 loop spans 16 amino acids. The CDR3 loop is CASLKSGTQYFYGYTF. In nucleotides, the CDR3 is TGTGCCAGCCTCAAGTCGGGGACACAATATTTCTATGGCTACACCTTC.

V gene TRBV24-1 combines with J gene TRBJ1-4; D is undetermined. Trimming shortened V by 3 bases and J by 11 bases, and 9 bases separated the two germline ends. This CDR3 has 12 residues. The germline V gene encodes CDR1 KGHDR and CDR2 SFDVKD. The CDR3 DNA sequence: TGTGCCACCAGTGATGGGCATGGGAAACTGTTTTTT. Amino acids: CATSDGHGKLFF.